This T cell receptor (beta chain) is from a study of shared clonotypes between healthy human individuals. Findings and limits, study-wide: Generation of non-shared clonotypes was less probable than generation of clonotypes shared by all four donors. A few donors had about 5.1% of their naive CD4 clonotypes in common. Sampling was confined to blood; repertoires within tissues likely differ.

Comment on this clone: The antigen remains undetermined.

Positive CCR7 selection of CD45RO-negative cells yielded the naive CD8 cells, and terminally differentiated effector memory CD45RA+ cells were excluded. Some clones are missing from TCRdb's copy, which holds only in-frame ones; the method was immunoSEQ multiplex PCR. Of around 560,000 clones detected, roughly 95% appear once; the ten largest clones hold around 0.12%. This CDR3 is 11 amino acids long. Germline-derived CDR1 and CDR2 are LNHNV and YYDKDF (reference sequence). The germline V and J ends were trimmed by 8 bases and 4 bases, with 5 bases remaining between them. The receptor's source is a woman in her twenties or thirties in good health. Input material: naive CD8+ T cells sorted from blood. This chain uses TRBV15 with TRBJ2-2; D unclear. CDR3 region: CATSATGELFF. The DNA for the CDR3 is TGTGCCACCTCTGCCACCGGGGAGCTGTTTTTT.